Listed below are T cell receptor beta chains from one sample, sequenced in a study of blood T cells in healthy people across ages. One entry per CDR3 protein, called by TCRdb with MiXCR from the 5' RACE reads. The sample lists 900,000 to 950,000 distinct CDR3 sequences, about 29% occurring once. This sample also appeared in a second study, on T cells of mothers and their children.

The specimen was blood. The receptors here all came from a woman aged 40 to 50 in good health. Each CDR3 is given with its conserved first and last residue. A D gene is named only where the DNA matches it firmly. Clone sizes are given selectively: once, few, many, or a class where the clone is expanded.

V gene	D gene	CDR3 length	clone size	J gene	CDR3 protein	CDR3 DNA
TRBV12-3/TRBV12-4	-	16	few	TRBJ1-5	CASSTGGGPYDQPQHF	TGTGCCAGCAGTACGGGCGGGGGGCCGTACGATCAGCCCCAGCATTTT
TRBV4-3	TRBD1	14	-	TRBJ1-2	CASREHTGAGGYTF	TGCGCCAGCAGAGAACATACAGGGGCGGGTGGCTACACCTTC
TRBV29-1	-	13	many	TRBJ2-7	CSASNRTGYEQYF	TGCAGCGCCTCCAACAGGACTGGATACGAGCAGTACTTC
TRBV20-1	TRBD2	15	many	TRBJ2-1	CSATPTRGSDNEQFF	TGCAGTGCAACCCCCACGCGGGGGTCAGACAATGAGCAGTTCTTC
TRBV24-1	TRBD1	14	-	TRBJ2-7	CATSDSGTAYEQYF	TGTGCCACCAGTGATTCCGGGACAGCCTACGAGCAGTACTTC
TRBV7-2	-	13	-	TRBJ1-2	CASIPPADYGYTF	TGTGCCAGCATACCCCCGGCAGATTATGGCTACACCTTC
TRBV3-1	TRBD2	19	many	TRBJ2-5	CASSEGDFPFTGGRETQYF	TGTGCCAGCAGCGAAGGGGACTTTCCCTTTACGGGGGGGAGAGAGACCCAGTACTTC
TRBV5-1	TRBD2	14	many	TRBJ2-5	CASSLELAEETQYF	TGCGCCAGCAGCTTGGAACTAGCGGAAGAGACCCAGTACTTC
TRBV3-1	TRBD1	19	-	TRBJ1-2	CASSHTDRGHSNFNYGYTF	TGTGCCAGCAGCCATACCGACAGGGGCCACTCCAATTTTAACTATGGCTACACCTTC
TRBV7-2	-	16	many	TRBJ1-5	CASSLAPGGGNQPQHF	TGTGCCAGCAGCTTAGCCCCCGGGGGGGGCAATCAGCCCCAGCATTTT
TRBV6-5	-	14	-	TRBJ1-1	CASTKARGNTEAFF	TGTGCCAGCACAAAGGCCAGGGGAAACACTGAAGCTTTCTTT
TRBV6-5	-	15	few	TRBJ2-3	CASSDRESRGDTQYF	TGTGCCAGCAGCGACCGGGAGTCCCGCGGAGATACGCAGTATTTT
TRBV6-5	-	14	few	TRBJ2-1	CASREQGPYNEQFF	TGTGCCAGCAGGGAACAGGGACCCTACAATGAGCAGTTCTTC
TRBV5-1	-	15	-	TRBJ2-6	CASTFGVSGANVLTF	TGCGCCAGCACCTTCGGGGTCTCTGGGGCCAACGTCCTGACTTTC
TRBV7-2	TRBD1	13	-	TRBJ1-5	CASSDRGNQPQHF	TGTGCCAGCAGTGACAGGGGTAATCAGCCCCAGCATTTT
TRBV10-3	-	15	few	TRBJ2-1	CATRIGPANHNEQFF	TGTGCCACAAGAATTGGACCGGCGAACCACAATGAGCAGTTCTTC
TRBV6-2/TRBV6-3	-	16	few	TRBJ2-1	CASSYSGEGSYNEQFF	TGTGCCAGCAGTTACTCGGGTGAGGGGTCCTACAATGAGCAGTTCTTC
TRBV6-1	-	15	many	TRBJ1-2	CASSQLWSANYGYTF	TGTGCCAGCAGTCAGTTATGGAGCGCTAACTATGGCTACACCTTC
TRBV6-5	-	14	many	TRBJ1-2	CASNENARGGGYTF	TGTGCCAGCAATGAAAACGCCCGCGGCGGAGGCTACACCTTC
TRBV7-3	TRBD2	15	few	TRBJ2-3	CASSSLAGRTDTQYF	TGTGCCAGCAGCTCTCTAGCGGGTCGCACAGATACGCAGTATTTT